A selection of T cell receptor beta chains follows, all from one sample in a study of shared clonotypes between healthy human individuals. Assay: immunoSEQ multiplex PCR; the TCRdb copy retains only in-frame clones and omits some. The repertoire has over 2,000,000 clones, roughly 95% of them found once; the top ten carry more than 1.5%. Material for sequencing was naive CD8+ T cells from PBMCs. The receptors derive from a man aged 18 to 30 in good health. Some clones in this sample may be carry-over from other donors' samples. Each CDR3 is given with its conserved first and last residue. Each record gives: D gene, CDR3 length, V gene, clone size, J gene, CDR3 DNA, CDR3 protein. A D gene is named only where the DNA matches it firmly. Size is omitted from some rows. Given values are once, few, many or a class for expanded clones.

>-|15|TRBV10-3|-|TRBJ1-4
TGTGCCATCAAGGCAGGCTCTGCAACTAATGAAAAACTGTTTTTT
CAIKAGSATNEKLFF
>TRBD1|16|TRBV2|-|TRBJ2-1
TGTGCCAGCAGGGAATCGACAGGGGTACCGAACAATGAGCAGTTCTTC
CASRESTGVPNNEQFF
>-|13|TRBV28|once|TRBJ2-5
TGTGCCAGCAGTTTGGGACAAAAAGAGACCCAGTACTTC
CASSLGQKETQYF
>-|14|TRBV29-1|-|TRBJ2-7
TGCAGCGTTGCCCTCCCGGGAGTTCTATACGAGCAGTACTTC
CSVALPGVLYEQYF
>-|15|TRBV27|-|TRBJ2-7
TGTGCCAGCGCTCCCGCTGGCCTTCTGCCCTACGAGCAGTACTTC
CASAPAGLLPYEQYF
>TRBD1|14|TRBV4-1|-|TRBJ2-7
TGCGCCAGCAGTCAGGCGGGACAGGGCTACGAGCAGTACTTC
CASSQAGQGYEQYF
>-|15|TRBV7-3|-|TRBJ2-3
TGTGCCAGCAGCCCAAGGGGGAAACCCACAGATACGCAGTATTTT
CASSPRGKPTDTQYF
>TRBD1|16|TRBV4-3|-|TRBJ2-7
TGCGCCAGCAGCTACCCGGGACAGGGGACCACCTACGAGCAGTACTTC
CASSYPGQGTTYEQYF
>TRBD1|18|TRBV14|-|TRBJ2-3
TGTGCCAGCAGCCCGTGGGACAGCATTTCCTCCTCCACAGATACGCAGTATTTT
CASSPWDSISSSTDTQYF
>TRBD2|15|TRBV9|-|TRBJ2-1
TGTGCCAGCAGCCCCGAGCGGGGGGCCCGGGTTGAGCAGTTCTTC
CASSPERGARVEQFF
>TRBD2|19|TRBV9|-|TRBJ2-3
TGTGCCAGCAGCGTAGCCCACAGGACTAGCGAAACTAGCACAGATACGCAGTATTTT
CASSVAHRTSETSTDTQYF
>-|15|TRBV4-3|-|TRBJ2-4
TGCGCCAGCAGCCAAGGCCAGGGTGCCAAAAACATTCAGTACTTC
CASSQGQGAKNIQYF
>TRBD2|20|TRBV4-1|-|TRBJ2-2
TGCGCCAGCAGCCAAGACCCTTGGGGACTAGCGGGAGGGCCTACCGGGGAGCTGTTTTTT
CASSQDPWGLAGGPTGELFF
>TRBD2|17|TRBV27|-|TRBJ2-3
TGTGCCAGCAGCCCAGCTAGCGGGAGGGCCTACGCAGATACGCAGTATTTT
CASSPASGRAYADTQYF
>-|14|TRBV9|-|TRBJ1-2
TGTGCCAGCGGATACACCCAGGGAGGCTATGGCTACACCTTC
CASGYTQGGYGYTF
>-|15|TRBV10-2|-|TRBJ1-1
TGCGCCAGCAGGTTGTCAGGGCCTATGAACACTGAAGCTTTCTTT
CASRLSGPMNTEAFF
>TRBD1|16|TRBV6-5|once|TRBJ2-7
TGTGCCAGCAGTTACTCAGCCGGGACAGATCACTACGAGCAGTACTTC
CASSYSAGTDHYEQYF
>TRBD2|16|TRBV11-1|-|TRBJ2-7
TGTGCCAGCAGCTTATCGAGGGGAGGGGCCACCTACGAGCAGTACTTC
CASSLSRGGATYEQYF
>-|15|TRBV5-1|once|TRBJ2-3
TGCGCCAGCAGCCCATGGGAGACTAGCACAGATACGCAGTATTTT
CASSPWETSTDTQYF
>-|15|TRBV7-8|-|TRBJ2-3
TGTGCCAGCAGCCGAAAGCGTCCTAGCACAGATACGCAGTATTTT
CASSRKRPSTDTQYF
>TRBD2|17|TRBV4-3|-|TRBJ2-3
TGCGCCAGCAGCCAAGATTGGGCTAGCGGAACTACCGATACGCAGTATTTT
CASSQDWASGTTDTQYF
>TRBD1|16|TRBV9|-|TRBJ1-2
TGTGCCAGCAGCGTAAGAGGACAGGATACTAACTATGGCTACACCTTC
CASSVRGQDTNYGYTF
>TRBD1|11|TRBV29-1|-|TRBJ1-2
TGCAGCGTCCGGACAGGCTATGGCTACACCTTC
CSVRTGYGYTF
>TRBD1|17|TRBV9|-|TRBJ2-6
TGTGCCAGCAGCTACCCGGGACAGGGCTCTGGGGCCAACGTCCTGACTTTC
CASSYPGQGSGANVLTF
>-|11|TRBV2|-|TRBJ2-7
TGTGCCAGCGTAAACTGGGTCGAGCAGTACTTC
CASVNWVEQYF
>-|13|TRBV9|-|TRBJ2-3
TGTGCCAGCAGCGTAGGAGGAAGAGATACGCAGTATTTT
CASSVGGRDTQYF
>TRBD2|14|TRBV28|once|TRBJ2-7
TGTGCCAGCAGTTTCGGGAGGGCCTACTACGAGCAGTACTTC
CASSFGRAYYEQYF
>TRBD2|13|TRBV11-2|-|TRBJ2-4
TGTGCCAGTCGAGGGACTAGTAATAACATTCAGTACTTC
CASRGTSNNIQYF
>-|15|TRBV5-1|-|TRBJ2-5
TGCGCCAGCAGCTCCAAACGAACTGCCCAAGAGACCCAGTACTTC
CASSSKRTAQETQYF
>-|12|TRBV5-4|-|TRBJ2-1
TGTGCCAGCAGCTTATCTAGCTTTGAGCAGTTCTTC
CASSLSSFEQFF
>-|16|TRBV4-3|-|TRBJ1-2
TGCGCCAGCAGCCAGGATTTACGGGGCCGGGGCTATGGCTACACCTTC
CASSQDLRGRGYGYTF
>TRBD2|16|TRBV9|-|TRBJ2-5
TGTGCCAGCAGCGTAGAAAGCGGGAGGGTAGGGGAGACCCAGTACTTC
CASSVESGRVGETQYF
>-|14|TRBV5-1|-|TRBJ1-1
TGCGCCAGCAGCCCCTTCGGGGTAGACACTGAAGCTTTCTTT
CASSPFGVDTEAFF
>-|13|TRBV10-3|-|TRBJ2-2
TGTGCCATCAGTGAGTGGCGGGCTGGGGAGCTGTTTTTT
CAISEWRAGELFF
>-|15|TRBV27|-|TRBJ2-3
TGTGCCAGCAGTTTATCACTGGGGGCGTCAGATACGCAGTATTTT
CASSLSLGASDTQYF
>TRBD2|22|TRBV27|-|TRBJ2-7
TGTGCCAGCAGCGGAGGACAGCTACCGGGACTAGCGGGAGGTGGCCACAATTACGAGCAGTACTTC
CASSGGQLPGLAGGGHNYEQYF
>-|15|TRBV9|-|TRBJ2-2
TGTGCCAGCAGCACCTGGGACTCAAACACCGGGGAGCTGTTTTTT
CASSTWDSNTGELFF